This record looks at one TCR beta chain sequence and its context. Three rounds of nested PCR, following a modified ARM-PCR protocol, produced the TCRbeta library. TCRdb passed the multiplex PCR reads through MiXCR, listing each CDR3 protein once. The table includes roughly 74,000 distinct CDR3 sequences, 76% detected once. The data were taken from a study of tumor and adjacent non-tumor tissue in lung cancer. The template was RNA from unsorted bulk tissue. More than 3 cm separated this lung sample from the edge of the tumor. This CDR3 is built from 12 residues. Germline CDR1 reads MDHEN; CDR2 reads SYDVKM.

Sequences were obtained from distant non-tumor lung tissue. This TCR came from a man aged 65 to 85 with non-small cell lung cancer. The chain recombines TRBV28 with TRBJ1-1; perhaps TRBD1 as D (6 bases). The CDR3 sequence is CSTGGRGIEAFF. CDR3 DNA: TGTTCGACGGGGGGGCGAGGCATTGAAGCTTTCTTT. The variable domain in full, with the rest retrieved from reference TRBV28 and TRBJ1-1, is DVKVTQSSRYLVKRTGEKVFLECVQDMDHENMFWYRQDPGLGLRLIYFSYDVKMKEKGDIPEGYSVSREKKERFSLILESASTNQTSMYLCSTGGRGIEAFFGQGTRLTVV.